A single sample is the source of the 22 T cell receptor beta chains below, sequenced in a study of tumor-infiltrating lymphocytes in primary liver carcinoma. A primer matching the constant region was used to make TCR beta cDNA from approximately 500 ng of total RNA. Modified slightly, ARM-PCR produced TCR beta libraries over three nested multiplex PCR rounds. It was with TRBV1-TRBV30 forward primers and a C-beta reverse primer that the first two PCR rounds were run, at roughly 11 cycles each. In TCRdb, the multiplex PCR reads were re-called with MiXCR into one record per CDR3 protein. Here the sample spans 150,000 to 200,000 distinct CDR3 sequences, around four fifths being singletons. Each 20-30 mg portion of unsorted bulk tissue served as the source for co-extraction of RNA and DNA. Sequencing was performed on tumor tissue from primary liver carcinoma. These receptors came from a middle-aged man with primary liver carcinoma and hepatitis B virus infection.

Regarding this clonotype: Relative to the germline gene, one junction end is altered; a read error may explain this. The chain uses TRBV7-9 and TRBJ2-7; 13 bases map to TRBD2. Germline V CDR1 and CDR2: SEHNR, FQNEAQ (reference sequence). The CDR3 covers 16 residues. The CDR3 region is CTSSPGGLAGVYEQYF. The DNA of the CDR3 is TGTACCAGCAGCCCCGGCGGACTAGCGGGAGTGTACGAGCAATACTTC.

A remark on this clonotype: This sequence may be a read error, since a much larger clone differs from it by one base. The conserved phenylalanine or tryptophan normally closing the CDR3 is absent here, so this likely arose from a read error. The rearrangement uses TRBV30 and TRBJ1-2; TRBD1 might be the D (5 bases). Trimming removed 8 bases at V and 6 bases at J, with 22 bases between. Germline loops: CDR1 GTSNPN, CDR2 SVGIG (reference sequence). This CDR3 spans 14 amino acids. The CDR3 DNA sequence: TGTGCCGGCCGAACGGACATCGGATATGATGGCTACACCTTA. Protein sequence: CAGRTDIGYDGYTL.

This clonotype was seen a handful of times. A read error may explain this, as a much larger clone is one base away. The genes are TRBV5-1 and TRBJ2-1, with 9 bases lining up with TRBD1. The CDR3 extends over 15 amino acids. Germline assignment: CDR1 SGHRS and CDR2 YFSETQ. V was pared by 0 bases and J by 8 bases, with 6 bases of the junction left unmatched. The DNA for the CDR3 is TGCGCCAGCAGCTTGGTGGGGACAGGGTACGATGAGCAGTTCTTC. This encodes CASSLVGTGYDEQFF.

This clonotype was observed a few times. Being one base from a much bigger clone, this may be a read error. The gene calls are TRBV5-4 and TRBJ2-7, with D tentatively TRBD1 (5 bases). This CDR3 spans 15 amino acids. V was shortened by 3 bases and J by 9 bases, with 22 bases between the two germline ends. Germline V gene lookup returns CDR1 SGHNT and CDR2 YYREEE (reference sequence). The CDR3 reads CASSSSGKGTWVQYF. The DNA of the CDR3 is TGTGCCAGCAGCTCATCAGGGAAGGGCACTTGGGTGCAGTACTTC.

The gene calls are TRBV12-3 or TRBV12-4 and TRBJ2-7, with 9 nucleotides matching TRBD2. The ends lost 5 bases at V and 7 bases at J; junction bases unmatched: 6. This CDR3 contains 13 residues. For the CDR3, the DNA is TGTGCCAGCAGTAGAATAGCGGGAGTAGAGCAGTACTTC. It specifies CASSRIAGVEQYF.

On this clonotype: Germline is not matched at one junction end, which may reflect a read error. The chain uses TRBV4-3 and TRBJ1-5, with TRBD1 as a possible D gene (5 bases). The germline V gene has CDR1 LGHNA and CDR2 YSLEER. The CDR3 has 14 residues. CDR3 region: CASSQEEGNQPQHF. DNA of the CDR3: TGTGCCAGCAGCCAAGAAGAGGGGAACCAGCCCCAGCATTTT.

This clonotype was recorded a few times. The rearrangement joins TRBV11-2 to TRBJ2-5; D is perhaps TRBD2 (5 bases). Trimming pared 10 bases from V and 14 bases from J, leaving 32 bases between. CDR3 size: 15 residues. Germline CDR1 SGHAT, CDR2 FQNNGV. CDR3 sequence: CANSRWTGPAETQYF. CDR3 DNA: TGTGCCAACAGTCGTTGGACTGGTCCCGCGGAGACTCAATACTTC.

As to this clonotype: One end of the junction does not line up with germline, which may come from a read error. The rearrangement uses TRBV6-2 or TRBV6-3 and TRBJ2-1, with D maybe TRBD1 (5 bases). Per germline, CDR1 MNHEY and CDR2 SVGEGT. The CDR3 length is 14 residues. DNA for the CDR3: TGTGCCAACAGTTACGCTACAGGATCAGATGAGCAGTTCTTC. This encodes CANSYATGSDEQFF.

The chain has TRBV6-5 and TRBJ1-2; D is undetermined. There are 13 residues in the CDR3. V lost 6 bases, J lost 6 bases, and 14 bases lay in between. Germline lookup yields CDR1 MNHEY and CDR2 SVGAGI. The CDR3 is CASSPGRVHGYTF. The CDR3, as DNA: TGTGCCAGCAGCCCCGGTAGGGTACATGGCTACACCTTC.

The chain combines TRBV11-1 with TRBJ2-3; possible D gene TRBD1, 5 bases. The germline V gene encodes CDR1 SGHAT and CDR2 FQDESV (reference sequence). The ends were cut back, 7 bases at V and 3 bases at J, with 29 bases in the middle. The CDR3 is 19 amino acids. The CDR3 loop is CASNSRGNSVGARTDTQYF. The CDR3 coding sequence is TGTGCCAGCAACTCTAGGGGAAACTCTGTTGGAGCCCGTACAGATACGCAGTATTTT. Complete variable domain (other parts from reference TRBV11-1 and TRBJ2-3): EAEVAQSPRYKITEKSQAVAFWCDPISGHATLYWYRQILGQGPELLVQFQDESVVDDSQLPKDRFSAERLKGVDSTLKIQPAELGDSAMYLCASNSRGNSVGARTDTQYFGPGTRLTVL.

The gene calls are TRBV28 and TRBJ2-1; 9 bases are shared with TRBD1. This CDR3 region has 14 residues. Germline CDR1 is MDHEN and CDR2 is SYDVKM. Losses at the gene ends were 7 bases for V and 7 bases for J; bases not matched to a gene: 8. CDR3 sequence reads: CASMPRDRVNEQFF. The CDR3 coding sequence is TGTGCCAGCATGCCACGGGACAGGGTTAATGAGCAGTTCTTC.

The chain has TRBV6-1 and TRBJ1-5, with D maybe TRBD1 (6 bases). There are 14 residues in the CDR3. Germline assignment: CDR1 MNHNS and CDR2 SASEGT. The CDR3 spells CVSSEGGNDQPQHF. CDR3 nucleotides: TGTGTCAGTAGTGAAGGGGGAAATGATCAGCCCCAGCATTTT.

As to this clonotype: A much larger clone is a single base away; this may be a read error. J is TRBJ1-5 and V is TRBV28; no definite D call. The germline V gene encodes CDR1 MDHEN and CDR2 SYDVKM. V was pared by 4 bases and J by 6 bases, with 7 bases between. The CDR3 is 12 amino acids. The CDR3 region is CASSSRCQPQHF. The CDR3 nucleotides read TGTGCCAGCAGTTCCAGGTGTCAGCCCCAGCATTTT.

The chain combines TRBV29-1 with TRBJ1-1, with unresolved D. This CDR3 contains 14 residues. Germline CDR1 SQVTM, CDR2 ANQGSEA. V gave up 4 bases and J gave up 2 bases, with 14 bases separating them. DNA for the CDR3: TGCAGCGTTGCAAGACAAGGGTTTAACACTGAAGCTTTCTTT. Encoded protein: CSVARQGFNTEAFF.

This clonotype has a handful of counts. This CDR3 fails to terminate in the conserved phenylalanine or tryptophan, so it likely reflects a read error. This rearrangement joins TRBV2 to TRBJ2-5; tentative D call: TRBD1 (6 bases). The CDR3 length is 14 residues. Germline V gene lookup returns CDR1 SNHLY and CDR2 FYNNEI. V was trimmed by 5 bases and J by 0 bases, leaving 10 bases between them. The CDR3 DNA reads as TGTGCCAGCAGTAAGGACAGTAACCAAGAGACCCAGTACCTC. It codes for CASSKDSNQETQYL.

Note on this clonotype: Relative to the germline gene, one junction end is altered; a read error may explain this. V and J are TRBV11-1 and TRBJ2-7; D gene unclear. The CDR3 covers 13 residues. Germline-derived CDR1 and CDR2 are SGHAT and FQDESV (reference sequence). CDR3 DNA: TGTGCCAGCAGCTCACATTCGGGCTACGTGCAGTACTTC. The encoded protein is CASSSHSGYVQYF.

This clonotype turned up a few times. The chain's CDR3 is CASSFQETQYF. As DNA, the CDR3 is TGTGCCAGCAGCTTCCAAGAGACCCAGTACTTC. V is TRBV11-2 and J is TRBJ2-5; D is unresolved. The CDR3 is 11 amino acids. The germline V and J ends were trimmed by 3 bases and 1 base, with 0 bases remaining between them. Germline CDR1 is SGHAT and CDR2 is FQNNGV.

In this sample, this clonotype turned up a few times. CDR3 residues: CASSLGGAGANVLTF. Here the CDR3 DNA reads TGCGCCAGCAGCTTGGGTGGGGCTGGGGCCAACGTCCTGACTTTC. The gene calls are TRBV5-1 and TRBJ2-6; D not certain. The CDR3 totals 15 residues. V dropped 0 bases and J dropped 2 bases, with 6 bases sitting between them. Per the germline V gene, CDR1 is SGHRS and CDR2 is YFSETQ.

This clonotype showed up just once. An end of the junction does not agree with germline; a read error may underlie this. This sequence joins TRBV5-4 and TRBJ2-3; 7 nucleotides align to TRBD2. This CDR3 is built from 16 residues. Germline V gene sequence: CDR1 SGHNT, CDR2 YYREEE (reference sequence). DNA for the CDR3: TGTGCCAACAGCTTGCTCGTGGGAGGGCCCACAGATACGCATTATTTT. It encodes CANSLLVGGPTDTHYF.

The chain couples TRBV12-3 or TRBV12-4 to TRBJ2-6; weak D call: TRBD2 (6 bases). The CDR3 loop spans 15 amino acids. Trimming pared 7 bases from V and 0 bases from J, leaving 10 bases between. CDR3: CASNAGGSGANVLTF. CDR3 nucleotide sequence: TGTGCCAGCAATGCCGGGGGCTCTGGGGCCAACGTCCTGACTTTC.

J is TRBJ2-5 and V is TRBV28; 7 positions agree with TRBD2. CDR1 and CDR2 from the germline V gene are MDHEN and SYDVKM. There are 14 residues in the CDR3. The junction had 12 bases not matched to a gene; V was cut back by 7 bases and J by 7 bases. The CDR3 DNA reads TGTGCCAGCAAACCGGGACTAACGGGATGGACCCAGTACTTC. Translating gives CASKPGLTGWTQYF.

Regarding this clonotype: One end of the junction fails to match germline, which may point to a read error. The CDR3 nucleotides read TGTGCCAGCAATAGACCTGGGACAGGGAAAAAGCAGTATTTC. It specifies CASNRPGTGKKQYF. The chain employs TRBV28 and TRBJ2-7, with 9 nucleotides matching TRBD1. The CDR3 sequence is 14 residues long. The germline V gene has CDR1 MDHEN and CDR2 SYDVKM.